The rows below give T cell receptor beta chains drawn from one sample of a study of shared clonotypes between healthy human individuals. TCRdb's table, derived via immunoSEQ multiplex PCR, lists solely in-frame clones and lacks some. The sample carries around 1.5 million clones, approximately 98% recorded once. What was sequenced was naive CD4+ T cells sorted from blood. The receptor source for this set is a young man in good health. The CDR3 runs from the conserved cysteine through the conserved F or W. The D gene is left open where the match is weak. The size field is filled for only some rows; it gives once, few, many or a size class.

NA,NA,TRBJ1-2,TRBV19,CASTAAGIFYGYTF,TGTGCCAGTACGGCAGCTGGGATCTTCTATGGCTACACCTTC
NA,NA,TRBJ1-3,TRBV5-1,CASSLAGPSSGNTIYF,TGCGCCAGCAGCTTGGCCGGGCCTAGCTCTGGAAACACCATATATTTT
NA,TRBD2,TRBJ2-1,TRBV5-6,CASSRPGLELHEQFF,TGTGCCAGCAGCAGACCGGGACTAGAGCTCCATGAGCAGTTCTTC
NA,TRBD2,TRBJ2-7,TRBV28,CASSRGTSREQYF,TGTGCCAGCAGTAGGGGGACTAGCCGGGAGCAGTACTTC
once,NA,TRBJ2-7,TRBV5-8,CASSLLGGETYEQYF,TGTGCCAGCAGCTTACTAGGGGGAGAGACCTACGAGCAGTACTTC
once,NA,TRBJ1-2,TRBV5-6,CASSSKGVGYGYTF,TGTGCCAGCAGTTCTAAGGGAGTCGGCTATGGCTACACCTTC
NA,TRBD1,TRBJ1-2,TRBV11-2,CASSQYSALQGPSYGYTF,TGTGCCAGCAGCCAATACTCGGCGCTACAGGGGCCGAGCTATGGCTACACCTTC
NA,TRBD2,TRBJ2-1,TRBV27,CASSLSGTSGPYNEQFF,TGTGCCAGCAGTTTATCAGGGACTAGCGGACCTTACAATGAGCAGTTCTTC
NA,TRBD1,TRBJ2-7,TRBV6-4,CASSAGPGGSEQYF,TGTGCCAGCAGTGCCGGGCCAGGGGGTAGCGAGCAGTACTTC
NA,NA,TRBJ2-1,TRBV5-1,CASSLGPRLNEQFF,TGCGCCAGCAGCTTGGGGCCGCGCCTAAATGAGCAGTTCTTC
NA,NA,TRBJ2-2,TRBV25-1,CASSESFTGELFF,TGTGCCAGCAGTGAATCCTTCACCGGGGAGCTGTTTTTT
NA,NA,TRBJ2-4,TRBV27,CASSLLGRRAAKNIQYF,TGTGCCAGCAGCCTCCTGGGGCGTCGGGCGGCCAAAAACATTCAGTACTTC
NA,NA,TRBJ2-7,TRBV2,CASGPYEQYF,TGTGCCAGCGGCCCCTACGAGCAGTACTTC
NA,TRBD2,TRBJ2-7,TRBV28,CASISWTSDYEQYF,TGTGCCAGCATATCATGGACTAGCGACTACGAGCAGTACTTC
NA,NA,TRBJ1-5,TRBV18,CASSQDSNQPQHF,TGTGCCAGCTCCCAAGATAGCAATCAGCCCCAGCATTTT
NA,NA,TRBJ1-3,TRBV9,CASSVSQVLSGNTIYF,TGTGCCAGCAGTGTTAGTCAGGTTCTCTCTGGAAACACCATATATTTT
NA,NA,TRBJ2-1,TRBV7-9,CASSSGTELEQFF,TGTGCCAGCAGCTCTGGGACGGAGCTTGAGCAGTTCTTC
NA,TRBD2,TRBJ2-3,TRBV12-5,CASGLTSGTDTQYF,TGTGCTAGTGGTTTAACTAGCGGTACAGATACGCAGTATTTT
NA,NA,TRBJ2-3,TRBV29-1,CSVVGVLSTDTQYF,TGCAGCGTCGTCGGGGTCCTTAGCACAGATACGCAGTATTTT
NA,NA,TRBJ2-2,TRBV9,CASSVGSVTGELFF,TGTGCCAGCAGCGTAGGGTCGGTCACCGGGGAGCTGTTTTTT
NA,NA,TRBJ2-7,TRBV6-6,CASRAAFSSYEQYF,TGTGCCAGCAGAGCCGCATTCAGCTCCTACGAGCAGTACTTC
NA,TRBD2,TRBJ2-7,TRBV2,CASSERSGRVEQYF,TGTGCCAGCAGCGAAAGGAGCGGGAGAGTTGAGCAGTACTTC
NA,NA,TRBJ2-7,TRBV6-1,CASSVEKQYF,TGTGCCAGCAGTGTCGAAAAGCAGTACTTC
NA,TRBD2,TRBJ2-7,TRBV19,CASAPNLGKIAGGPEQYF,TGTGCCAGTGCCCCCAACCTGGGTAAGATAGCGGGAGGGCCCGAGCAGTACTTC
NA,TRBD1,TRBJ1-5,TRBV28,CASVPTGGPGRPQHF,TGTGCCAGTGTACCCACAGGGGGCCCAGGGAGGCCCCAGCATTTT
NA,NA,TRBJ1-4,TRBV27,CASSSRPRATTNEKLFF,TGTGCCAGCAGTTCCCGCCCTAGGGCCACAACTAATGAAAAACTGTTTTTT
NA,NA,TRBJ2-1,TRBV2,CASSTTSKVEQFF,TGTGCCAGCAGTACTACTAGTAAGGTTGAGCAGTTCTTC
NA,TRBD2,TRBJ2-1,TRBV25-1,CASSTLAGKNEQFF,TGTGCCAGCAGTACCCTAGCGGGTAAGAATGAGCAGTTCTTC
NA,TRBD1,TRBJ2-1,TRBV6-5,CASSYLGDRGNEQFF,TGTGCCAGCAGTTACTTGGGGGACAGGGGCAATGAGCAGTTCTTC
NA,NA,TRBJ2-5,TRBV5-8,CASSRVQETQYF,TGTGCCAGTAGCAGGGTACAAGAGACCCAGTACTTC
NA,NA,TRBJ2-3,TRBV18,CASSPGTSTDTQYF,TGTGCCAGCTCACCCGGGACTAGCACAGATACGCAGTATTTT
NA,TRBD1,TRBJ2-7,TRBV5-4,CASSFDRGNAYEQYF,TGTGCCAGCAGCTTTGACAGGGGAAATGCCTACGAGCAGTACTTC
NA,NA,TRBJ1-5,TRBV15,CATSRATGSNQPQHF,TGTGCCACCAGCAGAGCAACAGGTAGCAATCAGCCCCAGCATTTT
NA,NA,TRBJ2-1,TRBV7-2,CASSLDEGTEQFF,TGTGCCAGCAGCTTAGACGAGGGGACTGAGCAGTTCTTC
NA,TRBD2,TRBJ2-1,TRBV18,CASSRASGYEQFF,TGTGCCAGCTCACGGGCTAGCGGCTATGAGCAGTTCTTC
once,NA,TRBJ2-1,TRBV5-1,CASALQSTGIEGDEQFF,TGCGCCAGCGCACTACAATCCACCGGGATAGAAGGCGATGAGCAGTTCTTC
NA,NA,TRBJ1-4,TRBV5-4,CASSLAGSTNEKLFF,TGTGCCAGCAGCTTGGCAGGGAGCACTAATGAAAAACTGTTTTTT
once,NA,TRBJ2-1,TRBV12-2,CASRPDRANEQFF,TGTGCAAGTCGCCCTGACAGGGCCAATGAGCAGTTCTTC
NA,NA,TRBJ1-1,TRBV27,CASSTGISNTEAFF,TGTGCCAGCAGTACAGGGATCTCGAACACTGAAGCTTTCTTT
NA,NA,TRBJ1-1,TRBV4-1,CASSQAGGGTEAFF,TGCGCCAGCAGCCAAGCGGGGGGAGGCACTGAAGCTTTCTTT
NA,NA,TRBJ2-1,TRBV2,CASSEALYPSEQFF,TGTGCCAGCAGTGAAGCACTCTACCCAAGTGAGCAGTTCTTC
NA,TRBD2,TRBJ2-2,TRBV6-4,CASSYEGGPYTGELFF,TGTGCCAGCAGTTACGAGGGAGGGCCATACACCGGGGAGCTGTTTTTT
once,NA,TRBJ1-2,TRBV6-1,CASSGGGRDYGYTF,TGTGCCAGCAGTGGGGGGGGTCGAGACTATGGCTACACCTTC
NA,NA,TRBJ2-3,TRBV18,CASSPLGGATDTQYF,TGTGCCAGCTCACCACTAGGGGGGGCGACAGATACGCAGTATTTT
NA,NA,TRBJ2-3,TRBV9,CASSVVSPDTQYF,TGTGCCAGCAGCGTAGTCTCCCCAGATACGCAGTATTTT
NA,NA,TRBJ2-7,TRBV25-1,CASRGIGESYEQYF,TGTGCCAGCAGGGGGATTGGGGAGTCCTACGAGCAGTACTTC
NA,NA,TRBJ2-5,TRBV6-5,CASSLSGGGHKTQYF,TGTGCCAGCAGTTTGTCAGGGGGGGGCCATAAGACCCAGTACTTC
NA,NA,TRBJ2-3,TRBV11-3,CASSLMTRDTQYF,TGTGCCAGCAGCTTAATGACTAGAGATACGCAGTATTTT
NA,TRBD2,TRBJ2-2,TRBV11-2,CASRPSGTSGTGELFF,TGTGCCAGCAGACCTTCCGGGACTAGTGGCACCGGGGAGCTGTTTTTT
NA,TRBD1,TRBJ1-4,TRBV10-2,CASSDGTENEKLFF,TGCGCCAGCAGTGACGGGACAGAGAATGAAAAACTGTTTTTT
NA,NA,TRBJ2-1,TRBV14,CASSRGQEQFF,TGTGCCAGCAGCCGCGGACAGGAGCAGTTCTTC
NA,NA,TRBJ2-7,TRBV14,CASSQGWDLLRSSYEQYF,TGTGCCAGCAGCCAAGGATGGGATCTACTAAGGAGCTCCTACGAGCAGTACTTC
NA,NA,TRBJ2-3,TRBV5-1,CASTIGDPRRNTQYF,TGCGCCAGCACCATAGGGGACCCACGTAGGAATACGCAGTATTTT
NA,TRBD1,TRBJ2-1,TRBV10-3,CAISESPQGAANNEQFF,TGTGCCATCAGTGAGTCCCCACAGGGGGCAGCTAACAATGAGCAGTTCTTC
NA,NA,TRBJ2-3,TRBV11-3,CASSFLDPDTQYF,TGTGCCAGCAGCTTTTTGGATCCAGATACGCAGTATTTT
NA,NA,TRBJ1-5,TRBV28,CASSLRGGRGQPQHF,TGTGCCAGCAGTTTACGCGGGGGACGGGGCCAGCCCCAGCATTTT
NA,TRBD2,TRBJ2-1,TRBV4-1,CASSQGTSGFYNEQFF,TGCGCCAGCAGCCAGGGGACTAGCGGTTTTTACAATGAGCAGTTCTTC